Shown below are 31 T cell receptor beta chains from a single sample sequenced in a study of blood T cell repertoires in COVID-19. TCRdb's copy holds only in-frame clones and misses some; the assay was immunoSEQ multiplex PCR. The data contain about 200,000 clones, roughly 82% of them singletons. Sequenced sample: PBMCs or T cells enriched from blood (not recorded which). All receptors come from a man aged 40-49 years with acute COVID-19.

This chain joins TRBV7-8 and TRBJ1-2; D unresolved. The length of the CDR3 is 14 residues. Trimming left V 0 bases short and J 3 bases short, with 8 bases between. Germline loops: CDR1 SGHVS, CDR2 FQNEAQ. DNA for the CDR3: TGTGCCAGCAGCTTAGCTGGGGAGTACTATGGCTACACCTTC. Translation gives CASSLAGEYYGYTF.

J is TRBJ1-3 and V is TRBV5-1; D remains ambiguous. In germline, CDR1 is SGHRS, CDR2 YFSETQ. V shed 0 bases and J shed 4 bases, with 8 bases lying between them. The CDR3 runs to 14 residues. CDR3 amino acids: CASSLVGRGNTIYF. The CDR3 DNA follows: TGCGCCAGCAGCTTGGTGGGCAGAGGAAACACCATATATTTT.

This chain links TRBV28 with TRBJ2-5; TRBD2 aligns across 7 bases. This CDR3 is built from 14 residues. Trimming cost V 6 bases and J 2 bases; bases outside gene matches: 6. Germline-derived CDR1 and CDR2 are MDHEN and SYDVKM. CDR3 region: CASSTLAVQETQYF. The CDR3 coding sequence is TGTGCCAGCAGCACTCTAGCGGTTCAAGAGACCCAGTACTTC.

The chain recombines TRBV11-2 with TRBJ2-7, with TRBD2 identical over 7 bases. Germline assignment: CDR1 SGHAT and CDR2 FQNNGV. V dropped 4 bases and J dropped 8; count of bases not matched to a gene: 11. The CDR3 spans 14 residues. CDR3 sequence (DNA): TGTGCCAGCAGCTCTACCCGACTAGCCTCCAAGCAGTACTTC. It specifies CASSSTRLASKQYF.

The chain recombines TRBV28 with TRBJ1-6, with 7 bases identical to TRBD1. Germline loops: CDR1 MDHEN, CDR2 SYDVKM. This CDR3 region has 16 residues. V shed 4 bases and J 9 bases; nucleotides not matched to a gene: 12. The CDR3 loop reads CASSSPLTGLTSPLHF. The CDR3 DNA is TGTGCCAGCAGTTCCCCTTTGACAGGGTTGACTTCACCCCTCCACTTT.

A single count supports this clone. The chain carries TRBV19 and TRBJ2-1, with 9 nucleotides matching TRBD1. Looked up from germline, CDR1 is LNHDA and CDR2 is SQIVND (reference sequence). The V segment lost 4 bases and the J segment 8 bases; nucleotides outside the gene matches: 6. The CDR3 is 14 amino acids. The CDR3 nucleotides read TGTGCCAGTAGTAAAACAGGGGGCGGCGATGAGCAGTTCTTC. Its translation is CASSKTGGGDEQFF.

This chain connects TRBV5-4 to TRBJ2-2; maybe TRBD1 (6 bases). Germline CDR1 is SGHNT and CDR2 is YYREEE (reference sequence). With 2 bases removed from V and 1 base from J, the gap between germline ends came to 12 bases. The CDR3 runs to 16 residues. The CDR3 DNA sequence: TGTGCCAGCAGCTTCCCCGGGACACTGAACACCGGGGAGCTGTTTTTT. This translates into CASSFPGTLNTGELFF.

This chain links TRBV3-1 (or the pseudogene TRBV3-2) with TRBJ1-1, with TRBD1 matching over 8 bases. Per germline, CDR1 LGHDT and CDR2 YNNKEL (reference sequence). Trimming cost V 5 bases and J 6 bases; bases outside gene matches: 14. The CDR3 is made up of 16 amino acids. The CDR3 loop is CASSKLGTGEAAEAFF. CDR3 DNA sequence: TGTGCCAGCAGCAAGTTAGGGACAGGAGAAGCCGCTGAAGCTTTCTTT.

V gene TRBV2 combines with J gene TRBJ2-7, with TRBD1 matching 9 bases. Losses at the gene ends were 4 bases for V and 6 bases for J; bases not matched to a gene: 4. Germline CDR1 is SNHLY and CDR2 is FYNNEI. The CDR3 consists of 13 residues. The CDR3 DNA sequence: TGTGCCAGCAGTGGAGGACAGGGGCTCGAGCAGTACTTC. Encoded protein: CASSGGQGLEQYF.

V is TRBV27 and J is TRBJ1-2; TRBD1 aligns across 8 bases. Germline assignment: CDR1 MNHEY and CDR2 SMNVEV (reference sequence). There are 12 residues in the CDR3. J gave up 6 bases and V 6 bases, and 3 bases lay outside the gene matches. This CDR3 reads CASRPGGDGYTF. The CDR3 DNA reads TGTGCCAGCAGACCAGGGGGCGATGGCTACACCTTC.

The chain employs TRBV5-4 and TRBJ1-4; weak D call: TRBD1 (6 bases). CDR3 length: 14 residues. Germline CDR1 and CDR2: SGHNT and YYREEE (reference sequence). Trimming removed 2 bases from V and 2 bases from J, with 7 bases in between. This CDR3 reads CASSFTGTNEKLFF. CDR3 coding DNA: TGTGCCAGCAGCTTTACAGGGACTAATGAAAAACTGTTTTTT.

The chain recombines TRBV19 with TRBJ1-5, with D maybe TRBD1 (6 bases). This CDR3 has 15 amino acids. Germline CDR1 LNHDA, CDR2 SQIVND (reference sequence). Trimming cost V 2 bases and J 3 bases, with 11 bases left between them. CDR3 nucleotides: TGTGCCAGTAGTATAATGGACAGTAACAATCAGCCCCAGCATTTT. Protein product: CASSIMDSNNQPQHF.

The chain is built from TRBV5-1 and TRBJ1-1; the match to TRBD1 covers 10 bases. The J segment lost 1 base and the V segment lost 4 bases, leaving 4 bases of the junction unmatched. Per the germline V gene, CDR1 is SGHRS and CDR2 is YFSETQ. The CDR3 spans 15 residues. The CDR3 reads CASSGTGVGNTEAFF. The CDR3 DNA is TGCGCCAGCAGCGGGACAGGGGTTGGGAACACTGAAGCTTTCTTT.

The table lists this clone with a few counts. The chain recombines TRBV7-8 with TRBJ1-2; D unresolved. V was cut by 2 bases and J by 4 bases, with 11 bases left in between. Germline V gives CDR1 SGHVS, CDR2 FQNEAQ. The CDR3 spans 14 residues. Here the CDR3 reads CASSLRTGIYGYTF. CDR3 in DNA: TGTGCCAGCAGCTTAAGGACGGGGATCTATGGCTACACCTTC.

The chain is built from TRBV28 and TRBJ2-7; the match to TRBD2 covers 7 bases. In germline, CDR1 is MDHEN, CDR2 SYDVKM. The CDR3 has 14 residues. After removal of 6 bases from V and 1 base from J, the junction contained 6 bases not matched to a gene. CDR3 loop: CASRRERGSYEQYF. CDR3 coding DNA: TGTGCCAGCAGGAGAGAGCGGGGTTCCTACGAGCAGTACTTC.

The chain combines TRBV5-1 with TRBJ2-5; unclear D gene. V gave up 1 base and J gave up 1 base, with 14 bases separating them. Germline V gene sequence: CDR1 SGHRS, CDR2 YFSETQ. The CDR3 extends over 16 amino acids. The CDR3 reads CASSLSKNPPQETQYF. CDR3 sequence (DNA): TGCGCCAGCAGCTTGAGCAAGAACCCACCCCAAGAGACCCAGTACTTC.

This chain links TRBV3-1 (or the pseudogene TRBV3-2) with TRBJ2-2; TRBD2 matches 10 bases. CDR1 is LGHDT, CDR2 YNNKEL, per germline (reference sequence). Germline trimming cut 7 bases from V and 8 bases from J; bases unmatched to any gene: 10. This CDR3 region has 15 residues. CDR3 loop: CASNYPASGSGELFF. CDR3 bases: TGTGCCAGCAACTACCCGGCTAGCGGGAGTGGGGAGCTGTTTTTT.

This clone showed up just once. V and J are TRBV5-5 and TRBJ1-1; D not certain. The CDR3 is 12 residues long. The germline V gene has CDR1 SGHKS and CDR2 YYEKEE (reference sequence). Trimming pared 4 bases from V and 6 bases from J, leaving 10 bases between. The CDR3 reads CASSPDVSEAFF. The CDR3 DNA follows: TGTGCCAGCAGCCCAGATGTGTCTGAAGCTTTCTTT.

The DNA for the CDR3 is TGCGCCAGCAGCCAAGATCACCCCCAGCGGGGGCGCTCCTACGAGCAGTACTTC. This gives the protein CASSQDHPQRGRSYEQYF. The chain joins TRBV4-1 to TRBJ2-7, with 8 bases aligning to TRBD2. Losses at the gene ends were 0 bases for V and 0 bases for J; bases not matched to a gene: 10. The CDR3 consists of 18 residues. Germline values: CDR1 MGHRA, CDR2 YSYEKL.

The gene calls are TRBV7-3 and TRBJ2-7; D call uncertain. This CDR3 comprises 13 residues. Per the germline V gene, CDR1 is SGHTA and CDR2 is FQGTGA. The ends were cut back, 1 base at V and 3 bases at J, with 7 bases in the middle. In DNA form, the CDR3 reads TGTGCCAGCAGCTTAAACAGTCGCTACGAGCAGTACTTC. Amino acid sequence: CASSLNSRYEQYF.

This rearrangement joins TRBV9 to TRBJ2-7; D is perhaps TRBD2 (6 bases). The CDR3 is 16 amino acids. Trimming took 0 bases from V and 1 from J, leaving 14 bases between them. Germline V gives CDR1 SGDLS, CDR2 YYNGEE. The CDR3: CASSVDGGGVSYEQYF. The DNA for the CDR3 is TGTGCCAGCAGCGTAGATGGTGGCGGGGTGTCCTACGAGCAGTACTTC.

This clone showed up just once. The chain employs TRBV5-1 and TRBJ2-7; 10 nucleotides match TRBD1. This CDR3 comprises 12 residues. Germline V lookup: CDR1 SGHRS, CDR2 YFSETQ. Trimming cost V 7 bases and J 3 bases; bases outside gene matches: 1. CDR3 amino acids: CASRDRGYEQYF. The CDR3 nucleotides read TGCGCCAGCCGGGACAGGGGCTACGAGCAGTACTTC.

The chain combines TRBV29-1 with TRBJ2-2; 8 bases are shared with TRBD1. The trim removed 4 bases at V and 7 bases at J, leaving 5 bases unmatched. CDR3 length: 13 amino acids. CDR1 and CDR2 (germline): SQVTM, ANQGSEA. CDR3 in DNA: TGCAGCGTTGGTTCAGGGGGCAACGGGGAGCTGTTTTTT. Encoded protein: CSVGSGGNGELFF.

The chain couples TRBV5-5 to TRBJ1-1; 7 bases map to TRBD1. Per germline, CDR1 SGHKS and CDR2 YYEKEE (reference sequence). CDR3 length: 13 residues. Trimming cost V 3 bases and J 4 bases; bases outside gene matches: 3. The CDR3 DNA sequence: TGTGCCAGCAGCTATACAGGGGTCACTGAAGCTTTCTTT. This gives the protein CASSYTGVTEAFF.

The chain carries TRBV3-1 (or the pseudogene TRBV3-2) and TRBJ1-3, with D hard to call. CDR1 and CDR2 from the germline V gene are LGHDT and YNNKEL (reference sequence). The V and J ends lost 3 bases and 4 bases respectively, with 10 bases between them. This CDR3 contains 14 residues. Here the CDR3 DNA reads TGTGCCAGCAGCCAGAACGGGATCGGAAACACCATATATTTT. Residues: CASSQNGIGNTIYF.

V gene TRBV28 combines with J gene TRBJ1-2, with 7 bases that match TRBD1. CDR3 length: 14 amino acids. Germline lookup yields CDR1 MDHEN and CDR2 SYDVKM. V shed 2 bases, J shed 8 bases, and the junction held 8 bases outside the gene matches. The CDR3 loop is CASSLQTGSWGYTF. CDR3 in DNA: TGTGCCAGCAGTTTACAGACAGGGAGCTGGGGCTACACCTTC.

The rearrangement links TRBV7-9 to TRBJ2-6, with D hard to call. Germline V gene data show CDR1 as SEHNR and CDR2 as FQNEAQ (reference sequence). There are 16 residues in the CDR3. V was shortened by 2 bases and J by 0 bases, with 8 bases between the two germline ends. DNA for the CDR3: TGTGCCAGCAGCTTATTAGTGAGCTCTGGGGCCAACGTCCTGACTTTC. Encoded protein: CASSLLVSSGANVLTF.

This clone was picked up a small number of times. This chain links TRBV2 with TRBJ1-5; D not certain. The CDR3 totals 12 residues. Per the germline V gene, CDR1 is SNHLY and CDR2 is FYNNEI. Trimming shortened V by 6 bases and J by 6 bases, and 9 bases separated the two germline ends. CDR3 loop: CASSDNSQPQHF. Written as DNA, the CDR3 is TGTGCCAGCAGCGACAATTCTCAGCCCCAGCATTTT.

The V gene is TRBV7-6, the J gene TRBJ2-1; 8 bases are a match to TRBD1. Trimming took 5 bases from V and 1 from J; bases not matched to a gene: 4. Looked up from germline, CDR1 is SGHVS and CDR2 is FNYEAQ. This CDR3 is built from 15 residues. CDR3 DNA: TGTGCCAGCAGCCCGGACAGGGAATCCTACAATGAGCAGTTCTTC. This encodes CASSPDRESYNEQFF.

The V call is TRBV28, the J call TRBJ1-5, with D perhaps TRBD1 (6 bases). Germline V gene data show CDR1 as MDHEN and CDR2 as SYDVKM. The CDR3 has 14 amino acids. V lost 11 bases and J 0 bases, leaving 14 bases between the germline ends. The CDR3 here is CAAGGQNSNQPQHF. The CDR3 DNA is TGTGCCGCCGGGGGGCAGAATAGCAATCAGCCCCAGCATTTT. Full variable domain (missing parts from reference TRBV28 and TRBJ1-5): DVKVTQSSRYLVKRTGEKVFLECVQDMDHENMFWYRQDPGLGLRLIYFSYDVKMKEKGDIPEGYSVSREKKERFSLILESASTNQTSMYLCAAGGQNSNQPQHFGDGTRLSIL.

This chain joins TRBV18 and TRBJ2-1; 12 nucleotides align to TRBD2. The CDR3 length is 14 residues. Germline values: CDR1 KGHSH, CDR2 LQKENI. Germline trimming cut 6 bases from V and 10 bases from J; bases unmatched to any gene: 7. Here the CDR3 DNA reads TGTGCCAGCTCTGCGACTAGCGGGAGTCAAGAGCAGTTCTTC. This encodes CASSATSGSQEQFF.